In this sample, the clone carrying this TCR beta chain turned up many times. Antigen specificity is unknown. CDR3 size: 14 residues. Germline V gives CDR1 DFQATT, CDR2 SNEGSKA (reference sequence). V was trimmed by 5 bases and J by 3 bases, leaving 17 bases between them. This entry is derived from a study of blood T cells in healthy people across ages. Findings of the study overall: CMV infection status of these donors was not known. Naive T cell percentage showed a strong correlation with the diversity of TCR beta. While age rose, TCR beta diversity per million T cells dropped in a roughly linear way.

A J-beta primer mix and a sample-barcoded 5' primer were used in a second PCR of about 7 to 12 cycles. Paired-end reads containing CDR3 totaled no fewer than 2.5 million for each sample. TCRdb processed the 5' RACE reads anew with MiXCR; each CDR3 protein has one entry. Of roughly 680,000 distinct CDR3 sequences in the sample, 40% to 65% were seen once. What was sequenced was blood. The clonotype originates from an elderly woman in good health. This rearrangement joins TRBV20-1 to TRBJ2-7, with D uncertain. The CDR3 spells CSALTGAPRYEQYF. CDR3 nucleotides: TGCAGTGCTTTAACCGGAGCCCCTCGCTACGAGCAGTACTTC.